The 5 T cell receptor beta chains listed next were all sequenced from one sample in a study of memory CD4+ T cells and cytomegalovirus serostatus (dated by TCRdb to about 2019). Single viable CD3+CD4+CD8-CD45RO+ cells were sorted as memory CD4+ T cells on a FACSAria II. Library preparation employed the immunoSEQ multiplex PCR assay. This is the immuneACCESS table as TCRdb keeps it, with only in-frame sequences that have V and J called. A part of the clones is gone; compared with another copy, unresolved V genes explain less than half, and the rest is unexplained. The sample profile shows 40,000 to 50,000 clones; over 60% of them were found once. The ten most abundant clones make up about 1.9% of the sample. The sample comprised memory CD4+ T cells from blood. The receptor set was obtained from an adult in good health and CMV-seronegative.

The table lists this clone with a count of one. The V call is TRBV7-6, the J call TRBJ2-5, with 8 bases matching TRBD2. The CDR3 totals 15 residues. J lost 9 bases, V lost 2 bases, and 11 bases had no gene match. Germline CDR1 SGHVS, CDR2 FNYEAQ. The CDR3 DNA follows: TGTGCCAGCAGCTTACTAGCGGGCATCGGGGATCCCCAGTACTTC. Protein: CASSLLAGIGDPQYF.

This CDR3 reads CAIRTGDGGREGYTF. The DNA of the CDR3 is TGTGCCATCAGGACAGGGGATGGGGGACGGGAGGGCTACACCTTC. The V gene is TRBV10-3, the J gene TRBJ1-2, with 8 bases that match TRBD1. CDR3 length: 15 amino acids. The ends lost 6 bases at V and 8 bases at J; junction bases unmatched: 14. The germline V gene has CDR1 ENHRY and CDR2 SYGVKD.

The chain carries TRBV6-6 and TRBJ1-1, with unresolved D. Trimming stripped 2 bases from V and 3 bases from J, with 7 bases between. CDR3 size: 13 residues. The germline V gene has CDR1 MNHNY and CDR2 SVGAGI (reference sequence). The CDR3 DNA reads TGTGCCAGCAGTTACGTGGGTTACACTGAAGCTTTCTTT. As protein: CASSYVGYTEAFF.

The CDR3 nucleotides read TGTGCCAGCAGCTTGGACATCGCCGCAACTAATGAAAAACTGTTTTTT. Amino acids: CASSLDIAATNEKLFF. The chain has TRBV7-6 and TRBJ1-4, with D possibly being TRBD1 (5 bases). This CDR3 is built from 16 residues. The germline CDR1 and CDR2 sequences are SGHVS and FNYEAQ. V was clipped by 3 bases and J by 0 bases, with 11 bases between them.

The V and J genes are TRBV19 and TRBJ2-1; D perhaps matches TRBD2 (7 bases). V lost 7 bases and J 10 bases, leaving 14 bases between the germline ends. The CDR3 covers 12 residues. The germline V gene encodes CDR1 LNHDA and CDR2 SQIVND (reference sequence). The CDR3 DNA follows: TGTGCCAGTACGGAGAGGGGGGGCGAGCAGTTCTTC. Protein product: CASTERGGEQFF. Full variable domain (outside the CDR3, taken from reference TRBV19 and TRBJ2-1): DGGITQSPKYLFRKEGQNVTLSCEQNLNHDAMYWYRQDPGQGLRLIYYSQIVNDFQKGDIAEGYSVSREKKESFPLTVTSAQKNPTAFYLCASTERGGEQFFGPGTRLTVL.